This T cell receptor (beta chain) emerged from a study of CD8 T cells in ankylosing spondylitis (dated by TCRdb to the late 2010s). Regarding the complete study: T cell receptor beta repertoires were profiled in healthy donors and ankylosing spondylitis patients so that disease-linked TCR variants could be found. Peripheral blood was sampled, and synovial fluid was also collected from ankylosing spondylitis patients. The full study cohort comprised around 25 ankylosing spondylitis patients and over 95 healthy donors. Overall study results and their limits: Some motif variants were previously reported in synovial fluid and blood of reactive arthritis patients, suggesting common disease-initiation mechanisms. Blood from ankylosing spondylitis patients appeared to be characterized by a TCR beta motif made up of fewer than ten highly homologous amino acid variants. Significant enrichment of the disease-linked clones was reported in matched synovial fluid samples from ankylosing spondylitis patients. A CD8+ phenotype was shown by the disease-linked clones, which were found at relatively low frequencies in peripheral blood.

Ten or more counts support this clonotype. This clone's antigen is unknown. Base quality data are lacking; no much larger clone is found one base away. Reading from cysteine to phenylalanine, the CDR3 counts 18 amino acids. The kept DNA is CDR3 alone, 54 bases in frame from the first base. CDR1 and CDR2, per the germline V gene, are KGHSH and LQKENI. V drops 0 bases and J drops 1 base, leaving 16 bases in between. Sequencing was performed on an Illumina HiSeq 2500. TCR beta libraries were prepared by quantitative 5'-RACE with molecular barcodes. The original methods were these. To identify disease-linked TCR variants, a new computational method was used, one built on a probabilistic model of VDJ rearrangement. TCRdb reworked the public reads: Q25 trimming with fastp, MiXCR clone assembly, productive beta chains retained. One record per CDR3 amino acid sequence lists the most common genes and DNA. TCRdb, not the original authors, processed these V and J calls. This sample comprises around 150,000 distinct CDR3 sequences, around 17% of them detected only once. The ten most abundant clones make up around 7.6% of the sample.

The sample taken for sequencing was blood, either unsorted or a sorted T cell fraction (not recorded which). This TCR was sampled from a male donor with ankylosing spondylitis or in good health (not recorded which). Recombination joined TRBV18 with TRBJ2-4; the D gene identity is not certain. The DNA is as follows: TGTGCCAGCTCACCACCTCTAACCAGGCTGGACGCCAAAAACATTCAGTACTTC. This encodes CASSPPLTRLDAKNIQYF.